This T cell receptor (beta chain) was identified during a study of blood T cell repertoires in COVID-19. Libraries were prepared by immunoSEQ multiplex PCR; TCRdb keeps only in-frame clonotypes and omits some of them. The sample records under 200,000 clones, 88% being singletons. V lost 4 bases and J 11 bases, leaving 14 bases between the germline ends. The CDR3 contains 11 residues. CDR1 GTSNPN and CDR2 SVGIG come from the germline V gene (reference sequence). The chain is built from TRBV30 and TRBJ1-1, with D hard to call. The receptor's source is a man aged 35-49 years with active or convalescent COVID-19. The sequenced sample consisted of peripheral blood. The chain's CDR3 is CAWTGGFRAFF. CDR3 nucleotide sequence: TGTGCCTGGACAGGAGGTTTTCGCGCTTTCTTT.